Here is one T cell receptor beta chain with its context. The sample comes from a study of blood T cell repertoires in COVID-19. Turning to the study itself: The United States, Italy and Spain were the sources of the acute and convalescent COVID-19 samples. Nucleic acid was either cDNA or gDNA, and it came from T cells, B-cell-depleted T cells, or PBMCs.

Original processing notes: Scientists estimated how many nucleated cells there were by amplifying reference gene primers. The repertoire was sequenced with immunoSEQ multiplex PCR; TCRdb's copy has only in-frame clones and lacks some. V and J calls and clone size are those listed in that table; D and trimming were worked out from the DNA. The sample yields tens of thousands of clones, 88% seen once. V was trimmed by 4 bases and J by 3 bases, leaving 8 bases between them. The CDR3 loop spans 14 amino acids. Germline V gene sequence: CDR1 KGHDR, CDR2 SFDVKD. The sequencing input was peripheral blood. The receptor's source is a man over 45 with acute or convalescent COVID-19. The chain has TRBV24-1 and TRBJ1-4; D is ambiguous. This CDR3 is CATSDGPPNEKLFF. CDR3 nucleotide sequence: TGTGCCACCAGTGACGGTCCACCTAATGAAAAACTGTTTTTT.